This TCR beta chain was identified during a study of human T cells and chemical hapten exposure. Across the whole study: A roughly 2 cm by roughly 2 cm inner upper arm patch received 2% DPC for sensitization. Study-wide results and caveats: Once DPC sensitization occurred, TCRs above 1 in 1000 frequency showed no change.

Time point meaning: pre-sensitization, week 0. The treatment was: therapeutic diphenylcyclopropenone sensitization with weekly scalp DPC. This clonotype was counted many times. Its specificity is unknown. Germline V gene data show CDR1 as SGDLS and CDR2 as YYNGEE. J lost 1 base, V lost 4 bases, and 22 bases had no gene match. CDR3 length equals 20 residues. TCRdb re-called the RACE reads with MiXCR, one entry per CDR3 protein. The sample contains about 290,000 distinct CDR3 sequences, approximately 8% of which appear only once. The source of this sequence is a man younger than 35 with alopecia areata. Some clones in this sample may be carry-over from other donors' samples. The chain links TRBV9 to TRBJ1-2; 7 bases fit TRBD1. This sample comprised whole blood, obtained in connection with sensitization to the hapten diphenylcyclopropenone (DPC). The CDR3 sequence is CASSLRDSGGVQVLNYGYTF. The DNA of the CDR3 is TGTGCCAGCAGCCTCCGGGACAGCGGAGGAGTGCAAGTTCTTAACTATGGCTACACCTTC.